This T cell receptor beta chain appears in the sequencing data of a study of sequential checkpoint blockade in melanoma. Sequencing used immunoSEQ multiplex PCR; TCRdb keeps in-frame clones, though not all of them. The data hold approximately 22,000 clones, with 65% to 75% observed a single time. This clone was counted between two and nine times. This CDR3 has 15 amino acids. Germline V gives CDR1 SGHTA, CDR2 FQGNSA. V dropped 5 bases and J dropped 9; count of bases not matched to a gene: 6. Noted treatment: randomized to nivolumab then ipilimumab (arm A) or the reverse (arm B). This chain connects TRBV7-2 to TRBJ2-1; 14 nucleotides line up with TRBD2. The sample consisted of CD8+ T cells sorted from blood (inferred from file names), taken from a patient given nivolumab and ipilimumab in sequence. The clonotype was recovered from a human donor with melanoma. Written as DNA, the CDR3 is TGTGCCAGCAGCCCGCGGACTAGCGGGGGGTTTGAGCAGTTCTTC. Amino acids: CASSPRTSGGFEQFF.